Listed here are 20 T cell receptor beta chains from one sample, sequenced in a study of T cell repertoires in cytomegalovirus infection. From the reads, TCRdb called clonotypes with MiXCR, one entry per CDR3 protein. This table holds 450,000 to 550,000 distinct CDR3 sequences, 16% found once. Sequences were obtained from CD8+ T cells from PBMCs. Receptors were obtained from a human donor in good health (CMV status not recorded). Some clones in this sample may be carry-over from other donors' samples.

In this sample, this clonotype turned up a few times. This sequence joins TRBV19 and TRBJ1-5; D is uncertain. The V end was cut by 0 bases, the J end by 0 bases, with 9 bases between. CDR1 and CDR2 from the germline V gene are LNHDA and SQIVND (reference sequence). This CDR3 has 16 residues. CDR3 bases: TGTGCCAGTAGTATAGAGGGCTTATATAGCAATCAGCCCCAGCATTTT. Residues: CASSIEGLYSNQPQHF.

This clonotype was counted at least ten times. J is TRBJ2-1 and V is TRBV28; D assignment may be TRBD1 or TRBD2 (5 bases each). Germline values: CDR1 MDHEN, CDR2 SYDVKM. The V end lost 5 bases, the J end lost 8 bases, and 13 bases lay between the germline ends. The CDR3 runs to 13 residues. CDR3 sequence: CASSVRETDEQFF. The CDR3 coding sequence is TGTGCCAGCAGTGTAAGGGAGACAGATGAGCAGTTCTTC. Based on the CDR3 plus reference TRBV28 and TRBJ2-1, the full variable domain is DVKVTQSSRYLVKRTGEKVFLECVQDMDHENMFWYRQDPGLGLRLIYFSYDVKMKEKGDIPEGYSVSREKKERFSLILESASTNQTSMYLCASSVRETDEQFFGPGTRLTVL.

J is TRBJ2-3 and V is TRBV19; TRBD2 matches at 8 bases. The V gene's germline CDR1 is LNHDA and CDR2 SQIVND (reference sequence). The V gene end was trimmed by 0 bases and the J gene end by 0 bases; junction bases not matched to a gene: 2. This CDR3 spans 16 amino acids. The CDR3 nucleotides read TGTGCCAGTAGTATAGAAATAGCGGGGAGCACAGATACGCAGTATTTT. Its translation is CASSIEIAGSTDTQYF.

This clonotype was found many times. The chain has TRBV7-3 and TRBJ2-2; TRBD2 matches at 13 bases. V lost 1 base and J lost 5; bases outside the gene matches: 4. This CDR3 is 17 amino acids long. Germline-derived CDR1 and CDR2 are SGHTA and FQGTGA. The CDR3 region has the DNA TGTGCCAGCAGCTTAATTGGACTAGCGGGAGTTACCGGGGAGCTGTTTTTT. Its protein product is CASSLIGLAGVTGELFF.

This clonotype was detected many times. The chain employs TRBV28 and TRBJ2-4, with D possibly being TRBD1 (5 bases). The CDR3 loop spans 14 amino acids. Trimming cost V 7 bases and J 0 bases, with 10 bases left between them. Germline V gene lookup returns CDR1 MDHEN and CDR2 SYDVKM. The CDR3 loop reads CASTPGLAKNIQYF. In DNA form, the CDR3 reads TGTGCCAGCACCCCAGGGTTAGCCAAAAACATTCAGTACTTC. Drawing the rest from reference TRBV28 and TRBJ2-4, the complete variable domain is DVKVTQSSRYLVKRTGEKVFLECVQDMDHENMFWYRQDPGLGLRLIYFSYDVKMKEKGDIPEGYSVSREKKERFSLILESASTNQTSMYLCASTPGLAKNIQYFGAGTRLSVL.

This clonotype was seen a few times. The J gene is TRBJ2-7, the V gene TRBV7-9; 7 nucleotides match TRBD1. The germline V gene has CDR1 SEHNR and CDR2 FQNEAQ (reference sequence). CDR3 length: 13 amino acids. With V trimmed by 6 bases and J by 3 bases, 5 bases remained unmatched. CDR3 loop: CASRAGTDYEQYF. In DNA, the CDR3 is TGTGCCAGCAGGGCCGGGACAGACTACGAGCAGTACTTC. Filled out from reference TRBV7-9 and TRBJ2-7, the complete variable domain reads DTGVSQNPRHKITKRGQNVTFRCDPISEHNRLYWYRQTLGQGPEFLTYFQNEAQLEKSRLLSDRFSAERPKGSFSTLEIQRTEQGDSAMYLCASRAGTDYEQYFGPGTRLTVT.

A few counts support this clonotype. The chain combines TRBV5-5 with TRBJ2-7; D possibly corresponds to TRBD1 (5 bases). With 1 base removed from V and 5 bases from J, the gap between germline ends came to 10 bases. This CDR3 is built from 13 residues. Germline V gene sequence: CDR1 SGHKS, CDR2 YYEKEE (reference sequence). The CDR3 bases are TGTGCCAGCAGCTTGCTTCGACAGCACGAGCAGTACTTC. Its translation: CASSLLRQHEQYF.

The V and J genes are TRBV30 and TRBJ2-7, with no clear D. V was cut by 4 bases and J by 2 bases, with 9 bases left in between. Germline lookup yields CDR1 GTSNPN and CDR2 SVGIG (reference sequence). CDR3 length equals 12 residues. CDR3 loop: CAWTDGTYEQYF. CDR3 coding DNA: TGTGCCTGGACTGATGGAACCTACGAGCAGTACTTC.

This clonotype was detected only a few times. CDR3 protein: CASSPRREAGYTF. CDR3 nucleotide sequence: TGTGCCAGCAGCCCTAGAAGGGAGGCGGGCTACACCTTC. The chain employs TRBV11-2 and TRBJ1-2, with unresolved D. Looked up from germline, CDR1 is SGHAT and CDR2 is FQNNGV. This CDR3 comprises 13 residues. V was trimmed by 5 bases and J by 8 bases, leaving 15 bases between them.

This clonotype was detected ten times or more. The chain joins TRBV7-9 to TRBJ1-1; D is possibly TRBD1 (5 bases). Between the trimmed V and J ends, which lost 1 base and 5 bases, there was a span of 8 bases. Germline CDR1 reads SEHNR; CDR2 reads FQNEAQ (reference sequence). The CDR3 spans 13 residues. The CDR3: CASSLVGVTEAFF. The CDR3 bases are TGTGCCAGCAGCTTAGTGGGGGTGACTGAAGCTTTCTTT.

This clonotype was counted between two and nine times. As DNA, the CDR3 is TGTGCCAGTAGTTCAAACGGGGATAGCAATCAGCCCCAGCATTTT. Protein product: CASSSNGDSNQPQHF. V and J are TRBV19 and TRBJ1-5; D gene ambiguous. The germline V gene encodes CDR1 LNHDA and CDR2 SQIVND (reference sequence). The CDR3 sequence is 15 residues long. Trimming removed 5 bases at V and 0 bases at J, with 11 bases between.

The table lists this clonotype with many counts. CDR3 sequence (DNA): TGTGCCAGCTCCTATGGGAGCGGGAGAGGAGACGAGCAGTACTTC. Its protein is CASSYGSGRGDEQYF. The gene calls are TRBV7-3 and TRBJ2-7; 8 bases agree with TRBD2. Germline CDR1 SGHTA, CDR2 FQGTGA. CDR3 length: 15 amino acids. The ends lost 8 bases at V and 5 bases at J; junction bases unmatched: 14.

This clonotype was seen a handful of times. The CDR3 DNA sequence: TGTGCCAGCAGTTACTCGAAGGCGGGCGGGTATGGCTACACCTTC. Encoded protein: CASSYSKAGGYGYTF. V gene TRBV6-2 or TRBV6-3 combines with J gene TRBJ1-2; D ambiguous. The germline V gene encodes CDR1 MNHEY and CDR2 SVGEGT. The CDR3 has 15 residues. V was trimmed by 0 bases and J by 5 bases, leaving 13 bases between them.

The chain is built from TRBV6-5 and TRBJ2-2; tentative D call: TRBD1 (6 bases). V gave up 2 bases and J gave up 14 bases, with 27 bases separating them. Looked up from germline, CDR1 is MNHEY and CDR2 is SVGAGI. The CDR3 loop spans 17 amino acids. CDR3 loop: CASSYRDTQSYTGFLFF. The CDR3 region has the DNA TGTGCCAGCAGTTACCGGGACACGCAGAGCTACACCGGGTTTCTGTTTTTT.

This clonotype occurred a few times. The chain combines TRBV5-1 with TRBJ2-3, with D possibly TRBD1 on 6 matching bases. This CDR3 is built from 15 residues. Germline values: CDR1 SGHRS, CDR2 YFSETQ. The V gene lost 4 bases and the J gene lost 2 bases, with 14 bases spanning the gap. CDR3 DNA: TGCGCCAGCAGCCCGGTCACAGGGATCACAGATACGCAGTATTTT. The encoded protein is CASSPVTGITDTQYF.

This clonotype was counted a few times. The rearrangement joins TRBV28 to TRBJ2-1; a weak D match, TRBD2 (6 bases). This CDR3 has 17 amino acids. V gave up 4 bases and J gave up 9 bases, with 25 bases separating them. Germline V lookup: CDR1 MDHEN, CDR2 SYDVKM. The CDR3 loop is CASSSRRMSGRPGEQFF. The CDR3 DNA is TGTGCCAGCAGTTCCCGTCGCATGAGTGGGAGGCCGGGTGAGCAGTTCTTC.

The rearrangement uses TRBV4-1 and TRBJ2-5; 7 bases agree with TRBD1. The CDR3 runs 16 residues. Unmatched junction bases numbered 11, after V lost 0 bases and J lost 7 bases. Germline CDR1 MGHRA, CDR2 YSYEKL. The CDR3 sequence: CASSQERGRDGMTQYF. In nucleotides, the CDR3 is TGCGCCAGCAGCCAAGAAAGGGGGCGCGACGGAATGACCCAGTACTTC.

The rearrangement joins TRBV15 to TRBJ2-7; no clear D gene. V was cut by 0 bases and J by 2 bases, with 14 bases left in between. The length of the CDR3 is 16 residues. CDR1 LNHNV and CDR2 YYDKDF come from the germline V gene (reference sequence). CDR3 in DNA: TGTGCCACCAGCAGAGATCCCCCGGGTCTCACCTACGAGCAGTACTTC. Protein product: CATSRDPPGLTYEQYF.

The CDR3 nucleotides are TGTGCCAGCAGAGAGACGGCTGTTAGCAATCAGCCCCAGCATTTT. Translated, it gives CASRETAVSNQPQHF. The rearrangement uses TRBV6-2 or TRBV6-3 and TRBJ1-5; D not resolved. Germline CDR1 MNHEY, CDR2 SVGEGT. The germline V and J ends were trimmed by 6 bases and 0 bases, with 12 bases remaining between them. The CDR3 has 15 residues.

This clonotype was picked up a small number of times. The chain employs TRBV4-1 and TRBJ2-3, with no clear D. The V and J ends lost 0 bases and 2 bases respectively, with 9 bases between them. CDR1 and CDR2 (germline): MGHRA, YSYEKL. The CDR3 spans 15 residues. The DNA for the CDR3 is TGCGCCAGCAGCCAAGAAACTTTTCACACAGATACGCAGTATTTT. Its translation: CASSQETFHTDTQYF.